Shown below are 32 T cell receptor beta chains from a single sample sequenced in a study of T cell responses to AZD1222 COVID-19 vaccine. The method was immunoSEQ multiplex PCR; TCRdb's version includes in-frame clones alone and lacks a portion of them. The data contain about 96,000 clones, 90% of them singletons. The sequences come from peripheral blood, collected on day 0 of AZD1222 vaccination. These receptors all come from an adult in good health.

This chain joins TRBV9 and TRBJ2-7; 8 bases are shared with TRBD1. J gave up 2 bases and V 4 bases, and 14 bases lay outside the gene matches. The CDR3 has 17 residues. CDR1 is SGDLS and CDR2 is YYNGEE in the germline V gene. Written as DNA, the CDR3 is TGTGCCAGCAGCACCCAGTCCGGGACAGGAATTCCCTACGAGCAGTACTTC. It translates to CASSTQSGTGIPYEQYF.

The rearrangement joins TRBV21-1 to TRBJ2-7; the table names TRBD1, a call not compared with the DNA. TRBV21-1 is termed a pseudogene. This CDR3 has 16 amino acids. The CDR3 DNA sequence: TGTGCCAGCCCCAAAAGGGGCCCCCAGGGCCAATACGAGCAGTACTTC. As protein: CASPKRGPQGQYEQYF.

This clone was recorded a few times. This rearrangement joins TRBV7-9 to TRBJ2-3, with a tentative D call TRBD2 (6 bases). The V gene's germline CDR1 is SEHNR and CDR2 FQNEAQ (reference sequence). The ends were cut back, 4 bases at V and 8 bases at J, with 16 bases in the middle. The CDR3 covers 14 residues. CDR3 DNA sequence: TGTGCCAGCAGCTCTGGGGTCTACGGGGGTACGCAGTATTTT. This encodes CASSSGVYGGTQYF.

The rearrangement uses TRBV12-5 and TRBJ2-1; D not resolved. The V end lost 7 bases, the J end lost 0 bases, and 28 bases lay between the germline ends. Germline CDR1 and CDR2: LGHNT and FRNRAP. The CDR3 totals 20 residues. The CDR3 here is CASATYSRSLSHSSYNEQFF. In DNA, the CDR3 is TGTGCTAGTGCTACCTATTCAAGGTCCCTATCCCATAGCTCCTACAATGAGCAGTTCTTC.

This chain connects TRBV3-1 (or the pseudogene TRBV3-2) to TRBJ2-2; 7 positions agree with TRBD2. The CDR3 contains 16 residues. V dropped 1 base and J dropped 3; count of bases not matched to a gene: 5. Looked up from germline, CDR1 is LGHDT and CDR2 is YNNKEL (reference sequence). CDR3 loop: CASSQAASGYTGELFF. CDR3 sequence (DNA): TGTGCCAGCAGCCAAGCGGCTAGCGGATACACCGGGGAGCTGTTTTTT.

The table lists this clone with a count of one. V gene TRBV27 combines with J gene TRBJ2-7; 9 bases align to TRBD1. Germline CDR1 is MNHEY and CDR2 is SMNVEV (reference sequence). The CDR3 runs 15 residues. The junction had 5 bases not matched to a gene; V was cut back by 5 bases and J by 0 bases. The CDR3 is CASSNRDRVSYEQYF. The CDR3 bases are TGTGCCAGCAGTAACCGGGACAGGGTCTCCTACGAGCAGTACTTC.

The chain has TRBV27 and TRBJ2-7, with D unresolved. Germline values: CDR1 MNHEY, CDR2 SMNVEV (reference sequence). There are 14 residues in the CDR3. V lost 6 bases and J 1 base, leaving 13 bases between the germline ends. The chain's CDR3 is CASSSGLRSYEQYF. CDR3 coding DNA: TGTGCCAGCAGCTCTGGCCTGAGGTCCTACGAGCAGTACTTC.

The chain combines TRBV3-1 (or the pseudogene TRBV3-2) with TRBJ2-1, with 7 bases matching TRBD1. CDR1 is LGHDT and CDR2 is YNNKEL in the germline V gene (reference sequence). The J segment lost 8 bases and the V segment lost 0 bases, leaving 1 base of the junction unmatched. The CDR3 extends over 13 amino acids. CDR3: CASSQEGGDEQFF. The CDR3, as DNA: TGTGCCAGCAGCCAAGAAGGGGGCGATGAGCAGTTCTTC.

This chain links TRBV11-2 with TRBJ2-1; D gene uncertain. With 5 bases removed from V and 0 bases from J, the gap between germline ends came to 14 bases. CDR1 and CDR2 from the germline V gene are SGHAT and FQNNGV. The CDR3 spans 16 residues. CDR3 sequence reads: CASSPRVTSSYNEQFF. The CDR3 region has the DNA TGTGCCAGCAGCCCCCGAGTAACAAGCTCCTACAATGAGCAGTTCTTC.

The V call is TRBV11-3, the J call TRBJ2-5; TRBD1 might be the D (6 bases). Germline CDR1 SGHNT, CDR2 YENEEA. V lost 4 bases and J lost 2, with 8 bases in between. The CDR3 is 13 residues long. This CDR3 is CASSWDNQETQYF. The CDR3, as DNA: TGTGCCAGCAGCTGGGACAATCAAGAGACCCAGTACTTC.

The chain uses TRBV29-1 and TRBJ1-4, with a weak D call TRBD1 (6 bases). This CDR3 region has 14 residues. Germline V gene data show CDR1 as SQVTM and CDR2 as ANQGSEA. Trimming shortened V by 4 bases and J by 0 bases, and 9 bases separated the two germline ends. The CDR3 loop is CSVAGQATNEKLFF. The CDR3 nucleotides read TGCAGCGTTGCGGGACAAGCAACTAATGAAAAACTGTTTTTT.

The rearrangement uses TRBV5-6 and TRBJ1-2, with D uncertain. Looked up from germline, CDR1 is SGHDT and CDR2 is YYEEEE. This CDR3 is 14 amino acids long. The V end lost 0 bases, the J end lost 0 bases, and 6 bases lay between the germline ends. The CDR3 nucleotides read TGTGCCAGCAGCTTGGGTGGGACTAACTATGGCTACACCTTC. It codes for CASSLGGTNYGYTF.

The rearrangement joins TRBV11-2 to TRBJ2-3; D is unresolved. This CDR3 has 12 amino acids. V was shortened by 2 bases and J by 4 bases, with 4 bases between the two germline ends. CDR1 is SGHAT and CDR2 is FQNNGV in the germline V gene. CDR3 sequence (DNA): TGTGCCAGCAGCTTATTTGCAGATACGCAGTATTTT. It codes for CASSLFADTQYF.

This clone showed up just once. J is TRBJ2-1 and V is TRBV6-4; TRBD2 agrees at 9 bases. The CDR3 has 16 residues. Unmatched junction bases numbered 6, after V lost 5 bases and J lost 1 base. Germline V CDR1 and CDR2: MRHNA, SNTAGT. The CDR3 region is CASSSGTSRSYNEQFF. CDR3 coding DNA: TGTGCCAGCAGTAGCGGGACTAGCCGTTCCTACAATGAGCAGTTCTTC.

The chain links TRBV19 to TRBJ1-1; D may be TRBD1 (5 bases). The V and J ends lost 6 bases and 11 bases respectively, with 19 bases between them. The CDR3 contains 13 residues. Germline CDR1 is LNHDA and CDR2 is SQIVND (reference sequence). The CDR3 spells CASSQQVLSVAFF. The DNA of the CDR3 is TGTGCCAGTAGCCAACAGGTTTTAAGCGTCGCTTTCTTT.

The rearrangement joins TRBV14 to TRBJ2-7; a weak D match, TRBD2 (6 bases). The V end was cut by 1 base, the J end by 0 bases, with 7 bases between. Germline CDR1 reads SGHDN; CDR2 reads FVKESK. CDR3 length: 14 residues. In nucleotides, the CDR3 is TGTGCCAGCAGCCAAGTGGGAGGCTCCTACGAGCAGTACTTC. Its translation is CASSQVGGSYEQYF.

The chain couples TRBV7-3 to TRBJ2-1; D possibly corresponds to TRBD2 (5 bases). The CDR3 sequence is 13 residues long. Germline assignment: CDR1 SGHTA and CDR2 FQGTGA. The V and J ends lost 1 base and 6 bases respectively, with 7 bases between them. This CDR3 reads CASSLRRGNEQFF. The CDR3 DNA follows: TGTGCCAGCAGCTTAAGACGGGGCAATGAGCAGTTCTTC.

The chain has TRBV12-3 or TRBV12-4 and TRBJ2-7; no clear D gene. The CDR3 consists of 13 residues. V was shortened by 1 base and J by 3 bases, with 7 bases between the two germline ends. CDR3 in amino acids: CASSLGQYYEQYF. In DNA, the CDR3 is TGTGCCAGCAGTTTAGGGCAGTACTACGAGCAGTACTTC.

This clone came up once. CDR3 protein: CASTAGGPSQFF. The CDR3 coding sequence is TGTGCCAGCACCGCAGGGGGCCCCTCCCAGTTCTTC. V usage is TRBV6-6 and J usage is TRBJ2-1, with 8 bases identical to TRBD1. This CDR3 comprises 12 residues. Germline loops: CDR1 MNHNY, CDR2 SVGAGI (reference sequence). Trimming took 7 bases from V and 13 from J; bases not matched to a gene: 9.

This clone was seen a handful of times. The chain joins TRBV6-5 to TRBJ1-5, with D unresolved. This CDR3 is built from 15 residues. In germline, CDR1 is MNHEY, CDR2 SVGAGI. Trimming pared 10 bases from V and 2 bases from J, leaving 18 bases between. DNA of the CDR3: TGTGCCACCAAGTCCGACCGATTGGGCAATCAGCCCCAGCATTTT. It specifies CATKSDRLGNQPQHF.

This clone was counted once. This chain links TRBV28 with TRBJ1-5; D perhaps matches TRBD1 (6 bases). The CDR3 totals 14 residues. With 0 bases removed from V and 7 bases from J, the gap between germline ends came to 10 bases. The V gene's germline CDR1 is MDHEN and CDR2 SYDVKM. The CDR3 bases are TGTGCCAGCAGTTTATGGCTACAGGGCCAGCCCCAGCATTTT. As protein: CASSLWLQGQPQHF.

The chain links TRBV19 to TRBJ2-5, with unresolved D. Trimming removed 3 bases from V and 4 bases from J, with 12 bases in between. This CDR3 contains 14 residues. The V gene's germline CDR1 is LNHDA and CDR2 SQIVND (reference sequence). The CDR3 loop is CASSMRLVLETQYF. The CDR3, as DNA: TGTGCCAGTAGTATGCGGTTAGTTCTAGAGACCCAGTACTTC.

The chain's CDR3 is CASSQETDTQYF. DNA for the CDR3: TGCGCCAGCAGCCAGGAGACAGATACGCAGTATTTT. J is TRBJ2-3 and V is TRBV4-3; D is undetermined. Germline V gene data show CDR1 as LGHNA and CDR2 as YSLEER. Trimming left V 3 bases short and J 3 bases short, with 4 bases between. CDR3 length: 12 residues.

This chain joins TRBV27 and TRBJ2-2, with D perhaps TRBD1 or TRBD2 (5 bases each). V was shortened by 3 bases and J by 4 bases, with 12 bases between the two germline ends. CDR1 is MNHEY and CDR2 is SMNVEV in the germline V gene (reference sequence). This CDR3 region has 15 residues. This CDR3 is CASSFEGLSTGELFF. CDR3 sequence (DNA): TGTGCCAGCAGTTTTGAGGGGCTCAGCACCGGGGAGCTGTTTTTT.

CDR3 in DNA: TGTGCCAGCAGCCCTACACAGGGATCGAACACTGAAGCTTTCTTT. This translates into CASSPTQGSNTEAFF. The chain uses TRBV3-1 (or the pseudogene TRBV3-2) and TRBJ1-1; D perhaps matches TRBD1 (6 bases). The V end lost 4 bases, the J end lost 1 base, and 13 bases lay between the germline ends. Germline values: CDR1 LGHDT, CDR2 YNNKEL (reference sequence). The CDR3 covers 15 residues.

The rearrangement uses TRBV9 and TRBJ2-2; TRBD2 agrees at 7 bases. The CDR3 length is 19 residues. Germline CDR1 and CDR2: SGDLS and YYNGEE. V lost 0 bases, J lost 6 bases, and 17 bases stayed unmatched. CDR3 loop: CASSVGLAGDVLRAGELFF. The CDR3 DNA follows: TGTGCCAGCAGCGTAGGTCTGGCGGGAGACGTCCTACGTGCCGGGGAGCTGTTTTTT.

This rearrangement joins TRBV10-3 to TRBJ2-3; D not resolved. The CDR3 spans 14 residues. V lost 2 bases and J lost 1, with 7 bases in between. The V gene's germline CDR1 is ENHRY and CDR2 SYGVKD. DNA for the CDR3: TGTGCCATCAGTGAGGGCGGCCGCACAGATACGCAGTATTTT. Protein product: CAISEGGRTDTQYF.

The CDR3 here is CASSLNRDSTGELFF. The CDR3 DNA reads TGTGCCAGCAGTCTCAACCGGGACAGCACCGGGGAGCTGTTTTTT. The chain links TRBV27 to TRBJ2-2, with TRBD1 matching 7 bases. The CDR3 sequence is 15 residues long. Looked up from germline, CDR1 is MNHEY and CDR2 is SMNVEV (reference sequence). V lost 5 bases and J lost 4; bases outside the gene matches: 7.

The chain recombines TRBV25-1 with TRBJ1-1; 8 bases align to TRBD1. The junction had 4 bases not matched to a gene; V was cut back by 7 bases and J by 0 bases. The CDR3 has 14 amino acids. Per germline, CDR1 MGHDK and CDR2 SYGVNS. The CDR3 DNA reads as TGTGCCAGCATAGGGACAGGCCTGAACACTGAAGCTTTCTTT. This codes for CASIGTGLNTEAFF.

This clone was counted once. The genes are TRBV30 and TRBJ2-5; 8 positions match TRBD1. This CDR3 has 15 residues. CDR1 is GTSNPN and CDR2 is SVGIG in the germline V gene (reference sequence). Trimming at V came to 4 bases and at J to 5 bases, leaving 12 bases not matched to a gene. The CDR3 loop reads CAWTLTGRGRETQYF. For the CDR3, the DNA is TGTGCCTGGACCTTAACCGGCAGGGGGCGGGAGACCCAGTACTTC.

The V and J genes are TRBV6-5 and TRBJ1-1; D is unclear. The V and J ends lost 0 bases and 3 bases respectively, with 11 bases between them. Germline CDR1 is MNHEY and CDR2 is SVGAGI. The CDR3 totals 15 residues. Written as DNA, the CDR3 is TGTGCCAGCAGTTACTCGAGGGCAGGTGACACTGAAGCTTTCTTT. Its protein product is CASSYSRAGDTEAFF.

The V and J genes are TRBV6-5 and TRBJ2-3; TRBD2 aligns across 7 bases. Losses at the gene ends were 0 bases for V and 11 bases for J; bases not matched to a gene: 8. The CDR3 is 14 residues long. Germline lookup yields CDR1 MNHEY and CDR2 SVGAGI. CDR3 nucleotide sequence: TGTGCCAGCAGTTACTCTAGACGGGAGGCGCTGCAGTATTTT. This encodes CASSYSRREALQYF.